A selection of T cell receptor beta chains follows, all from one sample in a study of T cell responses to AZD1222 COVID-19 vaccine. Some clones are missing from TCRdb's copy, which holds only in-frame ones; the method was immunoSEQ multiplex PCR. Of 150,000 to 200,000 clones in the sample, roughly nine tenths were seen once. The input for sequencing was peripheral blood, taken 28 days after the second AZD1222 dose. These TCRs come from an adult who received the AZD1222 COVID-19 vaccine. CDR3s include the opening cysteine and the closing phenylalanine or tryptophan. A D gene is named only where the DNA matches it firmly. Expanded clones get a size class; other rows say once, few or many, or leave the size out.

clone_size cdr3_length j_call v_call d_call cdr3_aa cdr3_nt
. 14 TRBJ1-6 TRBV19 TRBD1 CASIDRGRNSPLHF TGTGCCAGTATTGACAGGGGACGCAATTCACCCCTCCACTTT
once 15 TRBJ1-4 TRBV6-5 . CASSRGPATNEKLFF TGTGCCAGCAGCCGGGGACCGGCAACTAATGAAAAACTGTTTTTT
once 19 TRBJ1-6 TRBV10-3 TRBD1 CAINMGQGGQERGNSPLHF TGTGCCATCAATATGGGACAGGGCGGACAGGAGCGGGGGAATTCACCCCTCCACTTT
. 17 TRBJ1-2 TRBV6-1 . CASSGPGSKALMGGYTF TGTGCCAGCAGTGGGCCGGGCTCCAAGGCCCTAATGGGTGGCTACACCTTC
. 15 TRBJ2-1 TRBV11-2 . CASSSTALREYEQFF TGTGCCAGCAGCTCTACGGCCCTTAGGGAATATGAGCAGTTCTTC
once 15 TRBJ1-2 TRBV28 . CASSPSGGSFYGYTF TGTGCCAGCAGTCCCAGTGGTGGGTCTTTCTATGGCTACACCTTC
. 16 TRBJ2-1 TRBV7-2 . CASSPHSGTGRDEQFF TGTGCCAGCAGCCCACACTCCGGGACGGGGCGGGATGAGCAGTTCTTC
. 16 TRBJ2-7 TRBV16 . CASSQSRVAQGGEQYF TGTGCCAGCAGCCAATCCCGTGTCGCGCAGGGCGGCGAGCAGTACTTC
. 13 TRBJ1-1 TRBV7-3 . CASSLAPNTEAFF TGTGCCAGCAGCCTCGCCCCCAACACTGAAGCTTTCTTT
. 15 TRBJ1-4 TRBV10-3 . CAISDQGKENEKLFF TGTGCCATCAGCGACCAGGGAAAGGAGAATGAAAAACTGTTTTTT
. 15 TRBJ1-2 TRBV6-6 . CASSYPGATNYGYTF TGTGCCAGCAGTTACCCGGGGGCAACTAACTATGGCTACACCTTC
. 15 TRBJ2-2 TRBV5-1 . CASSLLSGGTGELFF TGCGCCAGCAGCCTCCTTAGTGGAGGGACCGGGGAGCTGTTTTTT
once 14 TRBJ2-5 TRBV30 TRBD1 CALRTAGGRETQYF TGTGCCTTAAGAACAGCAGGGGGACGCGAGACCCAGTACTTC
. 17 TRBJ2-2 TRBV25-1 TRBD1 CASSDLRQGAYTGELFF TGTGCCAGCAGTGACCTAAGGCAGGGGGCGTACACCGGGGAGCTGTTTTTT
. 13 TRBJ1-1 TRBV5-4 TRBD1 CASSLGDRGKAFF TGTGCCAGCAGCTTGGGGGACAGAGGGAAAGCTTTCTTT
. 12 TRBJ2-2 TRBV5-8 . CASSFQGGELFF TGTGCCAGCAGCTTCCAGGGGGGGGAGCTGTTTTTT
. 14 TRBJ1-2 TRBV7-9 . CASSLDGGGTGYTF TGTGCCAGCAGCTTAGATGGTGGGGGTACGGGCTACACCTTC
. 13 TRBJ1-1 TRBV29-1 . CSGSKGRDTEAFF TGCAGCGGGTCGAAGGGGAGGGACACTGAAGCTTTCTTT
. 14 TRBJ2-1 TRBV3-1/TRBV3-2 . CASSQRGVAAEEFF TGTGCCAGCAGCCAGAGGGGGGTGGCGGCAGAGGAGTTCTTC
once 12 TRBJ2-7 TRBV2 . CASSTGSHEQYF TGTGCCAGCAGCACAGGGTCCCACGAGCAGTACTTC
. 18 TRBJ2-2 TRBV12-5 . CASGLVPTYRIQVGELFF TGTGCTAGTGGTTTGGTCCCCACGTACAGGATCCAGGTCGGGGAGCTGTTTTTT
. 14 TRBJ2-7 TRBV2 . CASRRGDSSYEQYF TGTGCCAGCAGGAGGGGGGACAGTTCCTACGAGCAGTACTTC
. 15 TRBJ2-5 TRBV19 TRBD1 CASSMGQTYQETQYF TGTGCCAGTAGTATGGGACAGACGTACCAAGAGACCCAGTACTTC
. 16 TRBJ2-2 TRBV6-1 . CASSEYRGLSTGELFF TGTGCCAGCAGTGAATACCGGGGCCTGAGCACCGGGGAGCTGTTTTTT